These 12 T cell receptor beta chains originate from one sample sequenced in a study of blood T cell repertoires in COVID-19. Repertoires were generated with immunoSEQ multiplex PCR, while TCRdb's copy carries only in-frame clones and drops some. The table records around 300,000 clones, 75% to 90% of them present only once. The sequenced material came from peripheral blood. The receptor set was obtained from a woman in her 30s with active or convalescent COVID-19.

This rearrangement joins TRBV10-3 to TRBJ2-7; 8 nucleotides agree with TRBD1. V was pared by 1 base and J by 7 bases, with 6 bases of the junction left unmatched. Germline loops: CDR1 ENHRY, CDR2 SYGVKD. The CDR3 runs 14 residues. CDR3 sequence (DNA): TGTGCCATCAGTGAGTACCAGGGGGCGTGGGAGCAGTACTTC. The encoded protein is CAISEYQGAWEQYF.

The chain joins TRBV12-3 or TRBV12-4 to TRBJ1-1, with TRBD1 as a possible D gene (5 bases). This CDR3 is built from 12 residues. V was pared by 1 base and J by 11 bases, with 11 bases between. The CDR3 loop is CASSLVRGGAFF. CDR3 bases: TGTGCCAGCAGTTTAGTTCGGGGGGGGGCTTTCTTT.

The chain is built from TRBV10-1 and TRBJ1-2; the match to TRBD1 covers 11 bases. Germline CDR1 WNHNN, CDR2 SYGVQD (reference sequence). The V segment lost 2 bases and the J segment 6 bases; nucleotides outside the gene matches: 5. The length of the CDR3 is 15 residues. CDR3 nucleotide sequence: TGCGCCAGCAGTGAGGGCCGGGACAGGGGGGATGGCTACACCTTC. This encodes CASSEGRDRGDGYTF.

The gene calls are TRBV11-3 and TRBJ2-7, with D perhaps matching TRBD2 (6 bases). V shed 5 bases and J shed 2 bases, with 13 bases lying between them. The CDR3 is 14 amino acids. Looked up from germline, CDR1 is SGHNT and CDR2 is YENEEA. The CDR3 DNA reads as TGTGCCAGCAGCCCCAGCGGGCAAGCCTACGAGCAGTACTTC. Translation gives CASSPSGQAYEQYF.

The chain's CDR3 is CASSPTKTGVGGNQPQHF. As DNA, the CDR3 is TGTGCCAGTAGTCCAACTAAAACAGGGGTGGGGGGCAATCAGCCCCAGCATTTT. The chain uses TRBV19 and TRBJ1-5; TRBD1 aligns across 7 bases. Germline V CDR1 and CDR2: LNHDA, SQIVND (reference sequence). The trim removed 5 bases at V and 2 bases at J, leaving 15 bases unmatched. The CDR3 consists of 18 residues. The full variable domain, rest sourced from reference TRBV19 and TRBJ1-5, is DGGITQSPKYLFRKEGQNVTLSCEQNLNHDAMYWYRQDPGQGLRLIYYSQIVNDFQKGDIAEGYSVSREKKESFPLTVTSAQKNPTAFYLCASSPTKTGVGGNQPQHFGDGTRLSIL.

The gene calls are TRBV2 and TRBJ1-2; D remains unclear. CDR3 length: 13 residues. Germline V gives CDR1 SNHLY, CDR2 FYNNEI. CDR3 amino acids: CVVRSGENYGYTF. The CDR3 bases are TGTGTCGTACGATCCGGGGAGAACTATGGCTACACCTTC.

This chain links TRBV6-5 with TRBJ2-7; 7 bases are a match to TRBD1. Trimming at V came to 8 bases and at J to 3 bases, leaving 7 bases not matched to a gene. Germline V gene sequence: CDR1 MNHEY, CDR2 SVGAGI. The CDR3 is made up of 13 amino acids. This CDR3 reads CASGTVYLYEQYF. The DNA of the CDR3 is TGTGCCAGCGGGACAGTTTATCTCTACGAGCAGTACTTC.

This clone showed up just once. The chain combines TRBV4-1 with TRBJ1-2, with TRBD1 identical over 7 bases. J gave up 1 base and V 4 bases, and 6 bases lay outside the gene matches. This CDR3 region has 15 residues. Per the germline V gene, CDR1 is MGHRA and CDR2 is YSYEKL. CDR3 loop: CASSLLGTVNYGYTF. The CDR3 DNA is TGCGCCAGCAGCCTATTGGGGACAGTTAACTATGGCTACACCTTC.

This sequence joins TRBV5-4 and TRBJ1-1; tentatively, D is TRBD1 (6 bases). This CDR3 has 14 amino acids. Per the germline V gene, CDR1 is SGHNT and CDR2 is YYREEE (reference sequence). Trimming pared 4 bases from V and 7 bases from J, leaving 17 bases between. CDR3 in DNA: TGTGCCAGCAGCACCGAACTGGGACACAGTGAAGCTTTCTTT. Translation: CASSTELGHSEAFF.

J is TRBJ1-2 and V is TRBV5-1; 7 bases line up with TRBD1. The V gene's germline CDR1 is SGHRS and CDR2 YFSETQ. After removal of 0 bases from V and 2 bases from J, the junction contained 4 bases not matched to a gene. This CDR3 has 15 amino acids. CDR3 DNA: TGCGCCAGCAGCTTGGATAGCAGGGGGAACTATGGCTACACCTTC. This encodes CASSLDSRGNYGYTF.

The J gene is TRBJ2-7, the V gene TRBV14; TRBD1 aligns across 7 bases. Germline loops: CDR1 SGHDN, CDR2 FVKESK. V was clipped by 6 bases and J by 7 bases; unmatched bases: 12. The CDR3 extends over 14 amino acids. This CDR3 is CASSLYGQVQEQYF. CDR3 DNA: TGTGCCAGCAGTCTTTACGGACAGGTTCAAGAGCAGTACTTC.

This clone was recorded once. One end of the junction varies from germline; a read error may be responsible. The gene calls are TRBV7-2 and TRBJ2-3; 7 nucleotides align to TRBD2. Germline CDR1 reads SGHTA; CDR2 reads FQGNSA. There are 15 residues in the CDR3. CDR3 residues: CASSLARGGQDTQYF. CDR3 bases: TGTGCCAGCAGCCTAGCGCGGGGAGGGCAAGATACGCAGTATTTT.